The sequence of this T cell receptor beta chain was determined in a study of blood T cell repertoires in COVID-19. Study context: Collection of acute and convalescent COVID-19 samples took place in the United States, Italy and Spain.

This clone was seen just once. Per the original methods: Nucleated cell counts were estimated from reference gene primer amplification. Assay: immunoSEQ multiplex PCR; the TCRdb copy retains only in-frame clones and omits some. D and trimming were read from the DNA, whereas the V and J calls and clone size are those reported in that table. Found here are tens of thousands of clones, 80% to 95% of them singletons; the top ten hold about 6.3%. J gave up 5 bases and V 6 bases, and 10 bases lay outside the gene matches. The CDR3 spans 15 residues. The germline V gene encodes CDR1 MDHEN and CDR2 SYDVKM. Enrolment of Seattle patients took place during active infection, and they were followed longitudinally.

The sequence was collected from a young man with COVID-19, enrolled during active disease. The material sequenced was peripheral blood. V usage is TRBV28 and J usage is TRBJ2-3, with TRBD1 matching over 8 bases. CDR3 sequence reads: CASRTLGQEIDTQYF. CDR3 nucleotide sequence: TGTGCCAGCAGAACACTGGGACAGGAGATAGATACGCAGTATTTT.